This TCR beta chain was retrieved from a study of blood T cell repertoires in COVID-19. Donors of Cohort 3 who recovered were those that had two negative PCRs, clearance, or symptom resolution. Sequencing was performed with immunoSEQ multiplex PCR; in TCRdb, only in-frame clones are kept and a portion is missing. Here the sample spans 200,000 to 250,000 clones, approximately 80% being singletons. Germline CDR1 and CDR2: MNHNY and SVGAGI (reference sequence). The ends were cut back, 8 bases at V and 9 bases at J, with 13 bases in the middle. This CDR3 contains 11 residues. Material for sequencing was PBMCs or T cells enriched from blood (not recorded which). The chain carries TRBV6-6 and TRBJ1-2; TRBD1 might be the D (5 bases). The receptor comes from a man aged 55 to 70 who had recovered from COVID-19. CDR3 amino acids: CASVKGERYTF. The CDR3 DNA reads TGTGCCAGCGTAAAAGGGGAACGCTACACCTTC.